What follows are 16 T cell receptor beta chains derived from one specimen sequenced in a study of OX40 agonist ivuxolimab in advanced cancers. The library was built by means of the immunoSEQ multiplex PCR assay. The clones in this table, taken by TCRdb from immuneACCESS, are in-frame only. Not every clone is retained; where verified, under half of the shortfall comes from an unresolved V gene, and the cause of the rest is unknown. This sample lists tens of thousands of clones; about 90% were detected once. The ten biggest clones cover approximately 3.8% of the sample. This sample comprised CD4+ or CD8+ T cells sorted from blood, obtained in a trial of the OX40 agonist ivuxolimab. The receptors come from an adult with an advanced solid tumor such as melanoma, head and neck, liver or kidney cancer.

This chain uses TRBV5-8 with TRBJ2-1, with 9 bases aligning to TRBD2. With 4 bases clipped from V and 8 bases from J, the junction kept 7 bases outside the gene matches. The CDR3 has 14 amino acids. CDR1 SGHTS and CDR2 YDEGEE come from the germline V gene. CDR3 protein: CASSLGTSWDEQFF. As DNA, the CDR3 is TGTGCCAGCAGCCTCGGGACTAGCTGGGATGAGCAGTTCTTC.

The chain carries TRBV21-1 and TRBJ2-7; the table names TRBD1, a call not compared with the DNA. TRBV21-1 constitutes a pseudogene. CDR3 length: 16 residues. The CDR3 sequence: CASSYDPDREDYEQYF. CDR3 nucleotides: TGTGCCAGCAGCTATGACCCGGACAGGGAGGACTACGAGCAGTACTTC.

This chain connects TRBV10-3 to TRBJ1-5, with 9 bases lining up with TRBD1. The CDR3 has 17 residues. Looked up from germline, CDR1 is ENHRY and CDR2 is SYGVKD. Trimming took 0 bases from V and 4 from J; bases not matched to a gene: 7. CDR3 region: CAISESSGTGMNQPQHF. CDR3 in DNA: TGTGCCATCAGTGAGTCTTCTGGGACAGGGATGAATCAGCCCCAGCATTTT.

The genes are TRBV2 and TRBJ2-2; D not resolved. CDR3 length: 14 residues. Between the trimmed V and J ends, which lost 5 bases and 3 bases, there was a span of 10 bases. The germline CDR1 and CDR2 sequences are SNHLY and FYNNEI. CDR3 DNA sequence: TGTGCCAGCAGTCCCCTCGGAGACACCGGGGAGCTGTTTTTT. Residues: CASSPLGDTGELFF.

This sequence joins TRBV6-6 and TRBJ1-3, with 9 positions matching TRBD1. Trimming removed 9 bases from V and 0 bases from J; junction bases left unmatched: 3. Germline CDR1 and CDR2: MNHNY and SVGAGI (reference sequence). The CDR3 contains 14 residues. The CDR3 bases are TGTGCCAGAACGGACAGGGGCTCTGGAAACACCATATATTTT. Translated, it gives CARTDRGSGNTIYF.

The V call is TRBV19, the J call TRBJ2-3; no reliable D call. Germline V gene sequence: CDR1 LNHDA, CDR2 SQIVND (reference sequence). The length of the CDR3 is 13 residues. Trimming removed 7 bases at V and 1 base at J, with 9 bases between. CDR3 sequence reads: CASTRQGTDTQYF. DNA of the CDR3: TGTGCCAGTACCCGGCAGGGCACAGATACGCAGTATTTT.

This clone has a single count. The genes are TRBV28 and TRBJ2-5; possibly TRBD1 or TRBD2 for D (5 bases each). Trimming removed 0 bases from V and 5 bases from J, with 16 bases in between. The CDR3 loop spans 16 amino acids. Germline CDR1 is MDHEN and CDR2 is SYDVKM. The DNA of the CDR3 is TGTGCCAGCAGTTTATGGTCCAGTATGGGGACGGAGACCCAGTACTTC. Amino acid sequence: CASSLWSSMGTETQYF.

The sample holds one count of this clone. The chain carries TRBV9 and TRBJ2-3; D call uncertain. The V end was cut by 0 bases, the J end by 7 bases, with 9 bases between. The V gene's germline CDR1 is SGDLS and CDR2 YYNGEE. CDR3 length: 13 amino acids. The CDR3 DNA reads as TGTGCCAGCAGCGTAGATTCTCTGTATACGCAGTATTTT. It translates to CASSVDSLYTQYF.

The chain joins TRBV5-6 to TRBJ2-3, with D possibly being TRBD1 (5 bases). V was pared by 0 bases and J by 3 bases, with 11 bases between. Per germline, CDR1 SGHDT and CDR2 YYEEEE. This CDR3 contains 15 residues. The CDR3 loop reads CASSLDPGFTDTQYF. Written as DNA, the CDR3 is TGTGCCAGCAGCTTGGATCCAGGGTTTACAGATACGCAGTATTTT.

DNA of the CDR3: TGTGCCAGCAGCCAAGGCCGCTCTGGGGCCAACGTCCTGACTTTC. Encoded protein: CASSQGRSGANVLTF. This chain links TRBV4-2 with TRBJ2-6, with D unresolved. CDR1 and CDR2 (germline): LGHNA, YNFKEQ. This CDR3 comprises 15 residues. Trimming took 1 base from V and 0 from J, leaving 4 bases between them.

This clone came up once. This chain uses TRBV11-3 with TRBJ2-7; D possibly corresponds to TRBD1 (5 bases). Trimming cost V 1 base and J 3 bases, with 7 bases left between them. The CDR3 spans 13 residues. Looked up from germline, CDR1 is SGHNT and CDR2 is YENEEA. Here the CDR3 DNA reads TGTGCCAGCAGCTTAGGGGGCGGCTACGAGCAGTACTTC. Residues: CASSLGGGYEQYF.

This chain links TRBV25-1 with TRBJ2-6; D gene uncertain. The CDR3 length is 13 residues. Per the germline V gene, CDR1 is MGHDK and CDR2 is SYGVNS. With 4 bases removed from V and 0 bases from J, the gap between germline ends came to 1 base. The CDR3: CASSASGANVLTF. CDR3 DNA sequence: TGTGCCAGCAGTGCCTCTGGGGCCAACGTCCTGACTTTC.

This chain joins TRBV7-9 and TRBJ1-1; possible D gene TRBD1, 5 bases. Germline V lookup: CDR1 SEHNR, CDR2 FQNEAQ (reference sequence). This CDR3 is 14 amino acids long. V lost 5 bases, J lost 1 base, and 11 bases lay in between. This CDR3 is CASSPGMRNTEAFF. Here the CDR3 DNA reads TGTGCCAGCAGCCCAGGGATGAGGAACACTGAAGCTTTCTTT.

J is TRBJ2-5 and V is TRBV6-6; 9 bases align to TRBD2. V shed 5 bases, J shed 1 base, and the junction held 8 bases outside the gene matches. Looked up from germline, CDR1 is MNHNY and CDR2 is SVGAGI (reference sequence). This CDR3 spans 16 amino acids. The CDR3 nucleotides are TGTGCCAGCAGTAGCGGGAGGACTACCCTCCAAGAGACCCAGTACTTC. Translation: CASSSGRTTLQETQYF.

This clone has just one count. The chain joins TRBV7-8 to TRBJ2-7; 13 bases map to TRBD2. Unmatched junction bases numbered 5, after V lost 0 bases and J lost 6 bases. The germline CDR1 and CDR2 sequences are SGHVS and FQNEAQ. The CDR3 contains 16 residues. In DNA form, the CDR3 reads TGTGCCAGCAGCTTAGCGGGACTAGCGGGGCTCGTCGAGCAGTACTTC. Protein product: CASSLAGLAGLVEQYF.

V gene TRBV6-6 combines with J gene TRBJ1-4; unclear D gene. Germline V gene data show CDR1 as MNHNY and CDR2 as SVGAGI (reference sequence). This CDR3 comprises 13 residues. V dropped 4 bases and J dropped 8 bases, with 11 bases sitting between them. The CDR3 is CASSFSSREKLFF. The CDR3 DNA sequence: TGTGCCAGCAGTTTTTCCAGCCGAGAAAAACTGTTTTTT.